The clone carrying this T cell receptor beta chain was seen a handful of times. The antigen remains undetermined. The investigators amplified TCR beta CDR3 regions from RNA transcripts. First-round RT-PCR targeting the TCR CDR3 was performed with the HTBI primer set. TCRdb re-called the multiplex PCR reads through MiXCR, storing one row per CDR3 protein. Here the sample spans some 550,000 distinct CDR3 sequences, about a fifth being singletons. This sample was included in a study of T cells in Graves' hyperthyroidism and ophthalmopathy. Trimming removed 5 bases from V and 4 bases from J, with 8 bases in between. The CDR3 consists of 12 residues. Germline CDR1 reads PRHDT; CDR2 reads FYEKMQ (reference sequence). Study-level findings and limits: Stable hyperthyroidism was told apart from ophthalmopathy by a model built on 13 V-J features.

The sequencing sample was made of blood. The TCR sequence derives from a man aged 18 to 30 with Graves' hyperthyroidism. This rearrangement joins TRBV13 to TRBJ1-2; D perhaps matches TRBD1 (5 bases). The DNA of the CDR3 is TGTGCCAGCAGCCACGACAGCTATGGCTACACCTTC. Residues: CASSHDSYGYTF.